The 16 T cell receptor beta chains below all came from one sample that was sequenced in a study of CD8 T cells in Susac syndrome. The RNA input was about 0.5 to 1 ug, and it was reverse transcribed with random hexamers. MiXCR, applied by TCRdb to the immunoSEQ multiplex PCR reads, yields one record per CDR3 protein. The sample lists around 160,000 distinct CDR3 sequences, roughly 93% occurring once. Sequenced: CD4+ T cells from PBMCs. Receptors originate from a human donor in good health.

The V gene is TRBV29-1, the J gene TRBJ1-1; D not certain. The CDR3 consists of 15 residues. V was clipped by 3 bases and J by 1 base, with 15 bases between them. Germline V gene lookup returns CDR1 SQVTM and CDR2 ANQGSEA. The CDR3 DNA sequence: TGCAGCGTTGATTGGATTGAGGGCCGGAACACTGAAGCTTTCTTT. This encodes CSVDWIEGRNTEAFF.

The rearrangement links TRBV19 to TRBJ1-2, with D perhaps TRBD1 (5 bases). CDR3 length: 14 amino acids. CDR1 and CDR2 from the germline V gene are LNHDA and SQIVND (reference sequence). Trimming stripped 4 bases from V and 4 bases from J, with 13 bases between. This CDR3 reads CASSTHRDLYGYTF. CDR3 coding DNA: TGTGCCAGTAGTACTCACCGGGACCTCTATGGCTACACCTTC.

This clonotype showed up just once. The chain uses TRBV4-1 and TRBJ1-6, with a tentative D call TRBD1 (6 bases). The germline V gene has CDR1 MGHRA and CDR2 YSYEKL. V lost 1 base, J lost 4 bases, and 11 bases lay in between. The CDR3 covers 16 residues. This CDR3 reads CASSQGQAIYNSPLHF. CDR3 coding DNA: TGCGCCAGCAGCCAAGGACAGGCAATTTATAATTCACCCCTCCACTTT.

The V and J genes are TRBV30 and TRBJ1-3; 9 bases are shared with TRBD1. CDR3 length equals 13 residues. The V gene end was trimmed by 4 bases and the J gene end by 2 bases; junction bases not matched to a gene: 0. Germline V gives CDR1 GTSNPN, CDR2 SVGIG (reference sequence). The DNA of the CDR3 is TGTGCCTGGAACAGGGGGCCTGGAAACACCATATATTTT. It translates to CAWNRGPGNTIYF.

The rearrangement joins TRBV7-2 to TRBJ1-1, with a weak D call TRBD1 (5 bases). V shed 6 bases and J shed 0 bases, with 11 bases lying between them. The CDR3 runs to 14 residues. CDR1 SGHTA and CDR2 FQGNSA come from the germline V gene. The CDR3 loop reads CASRGGPVNTEAFF. DNA for the CDR3: TGTGCCAGCAGGGGGGGTCCTGTGAACACTGAAGCTTTCTTT.

The rearrangement joins TRBV25-1 to TRBJ2-7; D unclear. Germline CDR1 and CDR2: MGHDK and SYGVNS. V gave up 6 bases and J gave up 1 base, with 13 bases separating them. This CDR3 is built from 14 residues. CDR3: CASRDHDGSYEQYF. Here the CDR3 DNA reads TGTGCCAGCAGGGACCATGACGGTTCCTACGAGCAGTACTTC.

V and J are TRBV2 and TRBJ1-1, with unresolved D. The V and J ends lost 5 bases and 4 bases respectively, with 14 bases between them. CDR1 and CDR2 from the germline V gene are SNHLY and FYNNEI. The CDR3 consists of 14 residues. The DNA for the CDR3 is TGTGCCAGCAGTATTACGGGGATGGGCACTGAAGCTTTCTTT. It codes for CASSITGMGTEAFF.

The chain employs TRBV6-5 and TRBJ2-1, with 7 bases matching TRBD2. Trimming at V came to 9 bases and at J to 7 bases, leaving 15 bases not matched to a gene. Per the germline V gene, CDR1 is MNHEY and CDR2 is SVGAGI. The CDR3 contains 15 residues. CDR3 DNA: TGTGCCAGTTCGACTAGCTGGGTTGGTGGAAATGAGCAGTTCTTC. Translation: CASSTSWVGGNEQFF.

V gene TRBV14 combines with J gene TRBJ2-7; D may be TRBD1 (5 bases). Per germline, CDR1 SGHDN and CDR2 FVKESK. CDR3 length equals 13 residues. Trimming stripped 4 bases from V and 2 bases from J, with 9 bases between. This CDR3 is CASSRQLTYEQYF. The CDR3, as DNA: TGTGCCAGCAGCCGACAGTTAACCTACGAGCAGTACTTC.

The rearrangement uses TRBV19 and TRBJ2-3; D uncertain. This CDR3 has 14 residues. V shed 3 bases and J shed 0 bases, with 7 bases lying between them. Germline values: CDR1 LNHDA, CDR2 SQIVND (reference sequence). DNA of the CDR3: TGTGCCAGTAGTATCTGGGTCAGCACAGATACGCAGTATTTT. Encoded protein: CASSIWVSTDTQYF.

The J gene is TRBJ2-2, the V gene TRBV5-1; 7 bases fit TRBD2. The CDR3 length is 14 residues. J lost 3 bases, V lost 2 bases, and 1 base had no gene match. Germline assignment: CDR1 SGHRS and CDR2 YFSETQ. Here the CDR3 reads CASSFTSDTGELFF. CDR3 in DNA: TGCGCCAGCAGCTTCACTAGCGACACCGGGGAGCTGTTTTTT.

V and J are TRBV19 and TRBJ1-1; TRBD1 aligns across 9 bases. V shed 7 bases, J shed 0 bases, and the junction held 3 bases outside the gene matches. The CDR3 spans 14 residues. The germline CDR1 and CDR2 sequences are LNHDA and SQIVND (reference sequence). The CDR3 region has the DNA TGTGCCAGTACCCGGACAGGGGTGAACACTGAAGCTTTCTTT. Translation: CASTRTGVNTEAFF.

The rearrangement uses TRBV6-5 and TRBJ1-5; 7 bases are a match to TRBD1. Trimming cost V 5 bases and J 8 bases; bases outside gene matches: 6. In germline, CDR1 is MNHEY, CDR2 SVGAGI. CDR3 size: 13 residues. The DNA of the CDR3 is TGTGCCAGCAGTCTCGGGGGACAGAAGCCCCAGCATTTT. Translation gives CASSLGGQKPQHF.

The chain is built from TRBV20-1 and TRBJ1-1, with unresolved D. The V end lost 3 bases, the J end lost 5 bases, and 13 bases lay between the germline ends. Per the germline V gene, CDR1 is DFQATT and CDR2 is SNEGSKA (reference sequence). The CDR3 totals 13 residues. This chain's CDR3 is CSASRGKQTEAFF. The CDR3 DNA is TGCAGTGCTAGCCGAGGAAAACAGACTGAAGCTTTCTTT.

The rearrangement uses TRBV4-1 and TRBJ1-2; 9 bases align to TRBD1. The CDR3 is made up of 14 amino acids. V was pared by 4 bases and J by 8 bases, with 8 bases of the junction left unmatched. Germline V gene sequence: CDR1 MGHRA, CDR2 YSYEKL. Here the CDR3 reads CASSPGQGLEGYTF. The CDR3 DNA follows: TGCGCCAGCAGCCCGGGACAGGGCTTGGAGGGCTACACCTTC.

This clonotype was recorded only once. This chain uses TRBV24-1 with TRBJ2-7, with D possibly matching TRBD2 (5 bases). Germline V gene lookup returns CDR1 KGHDR and CDR2 SFDVKD. V dropped 9 bases and J dropped 2 bases, with 16 bases sitting between them. The CDR3 is made up of 14 amino acids. The CDR3 region is CATPTGRDTYEQYF. For the CDR3, the DNA is TGTGCCACCCCCACCGGCCGGGATACCTACGAGCAGTACTTC.